This entry lists 25 T cell receptor beta chains sequenced from one sample in a study of vaccination effects on CD4 cells after COVID-19. This table comes from immunoSEQ multiplex PCR, and its TCRdb copy is limited to in-frame clones, with some not included. The sample has approximately 24,000 clones; 76% are singletons. No cognate antigen is known for these TCRs. Antigen-specific CD4+ T cell clonotypes were called by their expansion after viral peptide-pool culture in ViraFEST. Once cultured for roughly ten days, the cells underwent separation to obtain CD4+ T cells. The individual was infected with SARS-CoV-2 between March and December 2020, as confirmed by PCR. The specimen comprised CD4+ T cells from PBMCs cultured with SARS-CoV-2 spike peptides, sampled before COVID-19 vaccination. The receptors originated from a human donor who had a prior SARS-CoV-2 infection.

This sequence joins TRBV2 and TRBJ1-5; D gene uncertain. The V gene's germline CDR1 is SNHLY and CDR2 FYNNEI. The CDR3 is 15 amino acids. V lost 7 bases to trimming and J lost 1 base, with 14 bases between them. CDR3: CASKEGAGSNQPQHF. The CDR3 nucleotides are TGTGCCAGCAAAGAGGGCGCAGGCAGCAATCAGCCCCAGCATTTT.

The CDR3 DNA sequence: TGTGCCAGCAGCCAAGGGGACAGCACAGATACGCAGTATTTT. The encoded protein is CASSQGDSTDTQYF. The chain employs TRBV4-2 and TRBJ2-3; perhaps D is TRBD1 or TRBD2 (5 bases each). Germline V CDR1 and CDR2: LGHNA, YNFKEQ. Trimming removed 1 base from V and 0 bases from J, with 5 bases in between. This CDR3 spans 14 amino acids.

The V gene is TRBV12-3 or TRBV12-4, the J gene TRBJ2-1; no clear D. V lost 3 bases and J 6 bases, leaving 9 bases between the germline ends. CDR3 size: 13 residues. CDR3 nucleotide sequence: TGTGCCAGCAGTTTTGGCAGATCCAATGAGCAGTTCTTC. This gives the protein CASSFGRSNEQFF.

The chain has TRBV24-1 and TRBJ1-5; D is unresolved. The CDR3 is 12 amino acids. Trimming stripped 3 bases from V and 8 bases from J, with 7 bases between. Germline V gene sequence: CDR1 KGHDR, CDR2 SFDVKD. CDR3 amino acids: CATSDADKPQHF. The CDR3, as DNA: TGTGCCACCAGTGATGCCGACAAGCCCCAGCATTTT.

A few counts support this clone. The chain joins TRBV4-1 to TRBJ1-1; no reliable D call. The CDR3 spans 16 residues. V was clipped by 1 base and J by 0 bases, with 12 bases between them. Germline assignment: CDR1 MGHRA and CDR2 YSYEKL. CDR3 coding DNA: TGCGCCAGCAGCCAAGTTTTCTACTCAATGAACACTGAAGCTTTCTTT. Its translation: CASSQVFYSMNTEAFF.

V gene TRBV4-1 combines with J gene TRBJ2-7; possibly TRBD2 for D (5 bases). Trimming stripped 1 base from V and 4 bases from J, with 14 bases between. The CDR3 extends over 15 amino acids. The germline V gene encodes CDR1 MGHRA and CDR2 YSYEKL. This CDR3 reads CASSQVASGTYEQYF. CDR3 in DNA: TGCGCCAGCAGCCAAGTAGCCAGCGGAACTTACGAGCAGTACTTC.

This chain joins TRBV5-1 and TRBJ1-1, with 8 bases fitting TRBD1. The CDR3 totals 15 residues. The ends lost 1 base at V and 11 bases at J; junction bases unmatched: 13. From germline, CDR1 is SGHRS and CDR2 YFSETQ. Here the CDR3 DNA reads TGCGCCAGCAGCTTGAACGTGCAGGCAGGGGGCTCGGCTTTCTTT. Protein: CASSLNVQAGGSAFF.

This rearrangement joins TRBV4-2 to TRBJ2-1; 7 nucleotides match TRBD2. Germline V gives CDR1 LGHNA, CDR2 YNFKEQ. The CDR3 is 14 amino acids. Trimming cost V 1 base and J 7 bases; bases outside gene matches: 4. CDR3 residues: CASSQGDYLNEQFF. The CDR3 bases are TGTGCCAGCAGCCAAGGGGACTACCTGAATGAGCAGTTCTTC.

This clone was counted between two and nine times. This could be a read error, since a much larger clone is one nucleotide away. Other nucleotide sequences from this sample produce the same CDR3. V gene TRBV3-1 (or the pseudogene TRBV3-2) combines with J gene TRBJ1-5; D is ambiguous. Between the trimmed V and J ends, which lost 1 base and 6 bases, there was a span of 4 bases. CDR3 size: 12 residues. CDR1 is LGHDT and CDR2 is YNNKEL in the germline V gene (reference sequence). The CDR3 nucleotides are TGTGCCAGCAGCCAAGTGGGTCAGCCCCAGCATTTT. The encoded protein is CASSQVGQPQHF.

In nucleotides, the CDR3 is TGTGCCAGCAGCGTAGGGGCACGCCACAATGAGCAGTTCTTC. It yields the protein CASSVGARHNEQFF. The chain joins TRBV9 to TRBJ2-1; D call uncertain. The CDR3 sequence is 14 residues long. V gave up 0 bases and J gave up 5 bases, with 9 bases separating them. Germline-derived CDR1 and CDR2 are SGDLS and YYNGEE.

V gene TRBV24-1 combines with J gene TRBJ1-4; D remains ambiguous. The CDR3 extends over 16 amino acids. Germline-derived CDR1 and CDR2 are KGHDR and SFDVKD. V shed 5 bases and J shed 0 bases, with 12 bases lying between them. The CDR3 reads CATSVRRHSTNEKLFF. The DNA of the CDR3 is TGTGCCACCAGTGTCAGAAGACATTCAACTAATGAAAAACTGTTTTTT.

In its sample, this clone was seen a few times. The chain employs TRBV6-5 and TRBJ2-7, with 7 bases that match TRBD1. This CDR3 contains 13 residues. CDR1 is MNHEY and CDR2 is SVGAGI in the germline V gene. The V gene end was trimmed by 2 bases and the J gene end by 10 bases; junction bases not matched to a gene: 8. The CDR3 is CASSYTGTVLQYF. The DNA for the CDR3 is TGTGCCAGCAGTTACACCGGGACAGTACTCCAGTACTTC.

The V gene is TRBV7-9, the J gene TRBJ2-1, with D hard to call. The CDR3 is 12 residues long. CDR1 SEHNR and CDR2 FQNEAQ come from the germline V gene (reference sequence). V was clipped by 8 bases and J by 7 bases, with 12 bases between them. The CDR3 protein is CASQDRTNEQFF. The CDR3 region has the DNA TGTGCCAGCCAGGACCGGACGAATGAGCAGTTCTTC.

The CDR3 DNA sequence: TGCAGTGCTAGTGGGGTGGGGGGGGATACGCAGTATTTT. Protein sequence: CSASGVGGDTQYF. The rearrangement uses TRBV20-1 and TRBJ2-3, with 7 nucleotides matching TRBD2. Germline V CDR1 and CDR2: DFQATT, SNEGSKA (reference sequence). With V trimmed by 3 bases and J by 6 bases, 6 bases remained unmatched. The CDR3 has 13 residues.

V usage is TRBV3-1 (or the pseudogene TRBV3-2) and J usage is TRBJ2-3; D tentatively fits TRBD1 or TRBD2 (5 bases each). CDR1 and CDR2 (germline): LGHDT, YNNKEL (reference sequence). The CDR3 sequence is 19 residues long. V lost 5 bases and J lost 0, with 24 bases in between. CDR3 sequence: CASSFKGRWIASSTDTQYF. In nucleotides, the CDR3 is TGTGCCAGCAGCTTCAAGGGGCGTTGGATAGCGAGCAGCACAGATACGCAGTATTTT.

V and J are TRBV11-3 and TRBJ2-7, with 8 bases lining up with TRBD1. Looked up from germline, CDR1 is SGHNT and CDR2 is YENEEA. J gave up 5 bases and V 5 bases, and 8 bases lay outside the gene matches. The CDR3 consists of 14 residues. CDR3 sequence reads: CASSLPGQENEQYF. Written as DNA, the CDR3 is TGTGCCAGCAGCCTCCCGGGACAGGAAAACGAGCAGTACTTC.

The gene calls are TRBV6-5 and TRBJ2-1; weak D call: TRBD2 (5 bases). The CDR3 consists of 13 residues. Germline assignment: CDR1 MNHEY and CDR2 SVGAGI. Trimming shortened V by 6 bases and J by 4 bases, and 10 bases separated the two germline ends. CDR3 DNA sequence: TGTGCCAGCAGCAGGACTGATTACAATGAGCAGTTCTTC. It is translated as CASSRTDYNEQFF.

The chain uses TRBV7-2 and TRBJ2-1, with 7 bases matching TRBD2. The junction had 1 base not matched to a gene; V was cut back by 0 bases and J by 2 bases. The CDR3 spans 15 residues. Germline values: CDR1 SGHTA, CDR2 FQGNSA. The CDR3 here is CASSLAGGPYNEQFF. The CDR3, as DNA: TGTGCCAGCAGCTTAGCGGGAGGGCCCTACAATGAGCAGTTCTTC.

The chain joins TRBV6-1 to TRBJ2-7, with a weak D call TRBD2 (6 bases). V lost 2 bases, J lost 4 bases, and 12 bases lay in between. The CDR3 loop spans 14 amino acids. CDR1 and CDR2 from the germline V gene are MNHNS and SASEGT. Here the CDR3 reads CASSERPGRYEQYF. The CDR3 DNA reads TGTGCCAGCAGTGAACGGCCAGGGAGGTACGAGCAGTACTTC.

The rearrangement links TRBV11-3 to TRBJ2-3; D is possibly TRBD2 (6 bases). CDR3 length equals 16 residues. Germline V gene lookup returns CDR1 SGHNT and CDR2 YENEEA. Trimming cost V 1 base and J 7 bases, with 18 bases left between them. Written as DNA, the CDR3 is TGTGCCAGCAGCTTAGGCCCACTAGTTGGGAGGAATACGCAGTATTTT. Translated: CASSLGPLVGRNTQYF. The full variable domain, with the rest looked up from reference TRBV11-3 and TRBJ2-3, is EAGVVQSPRYKIIEKKQPVAFWCNPISGHNTLYWYLQNLGQGPELLIRYENEEAVDDSQLPKDRFSAERLKGVDSTLKIQPAELGDSAVYLCASSLGPLVGRNTQYFGPGTRLTVL.

This sequence joins TRBV6-5 and TRBJ2-3; D may be TRBD1 or TRBD2 (5 bases each). From germline, CDR1 is MNHEY and CDR2 SVGAGI. The germline V and J ends were trimmed by 1 base and 2 bases, with 10 bases remaining between them. The CDR3 runs 15 residues. As DNA, the CDR3 is TGTGCCAGCAGTTACTGGGGGACCTCCACAGATACGCAGTATTTT. Protein sequence: CASSYWGTSTDTQYF.

The rearrangement uses TRBV3-1 (or the pseudogene TRBV3-2) and TRBJ2-7, with a tentative D call TRBD1 (5 bases). The V end lost 2 bases, the J end lost 3 bases, and 8 bases lay between the germline ends. This CDR3 is built from 13 residues. Germline lookup yields CDR1 LGHDT and CDR2 YNNKEL (reference sequence). The DNA of the CDR3 is TGTGCCAGCAGCCAACAAGACAGCTACGAGCAGTACTTC. It encodes CASSQQDSYEQYF.

The rearrangement links TRBV18 to TRBJ2-2; TRBD2 is a possible D gene (5 bases). Trimming cost V 1 base and J 10 bases, with 16 bases left between them. The germline CDR1 and CDR2 sequences are KGHSH and LQKENI. The CDR3 contains 15 residues. Here the CDR3 reads CASSPRYQRVEELFF. The CDR3 nucleotides read TGTGCCAGCTCACCACGGTATCAGAGGGTCGAGGAGCTGTTTTTT.

The chain carries TRBV6-5 and TRBJ1-3; D is ambiguous. The length of the CDR3 is 14 residues. The germline V and J ends were trimmed by 6 bases and 4 bases, with 13 bases remaining between them. Germline CDR1 MNHEY, CDR2 SVGAGI. This chain's CDR3 is CASRGRNEGNTIYF. The CDR3 DNA follows: TGTGCCAGCAGAGGACGGAACGAAGGAAACACCATATATTTT.

This rearrangement joins TRBV7-2 to TRBJ2-4; possible D gene TRBD1, 6 bases. The CDR3 has 12 amino acids. The germline V gene encodes CDR1 SGHTA and CDR2 FQGNSA. Trimming removed 5 bases from V and 8 bases from J, with 10 bases in between. The CDR3 loop is CASSPDRHIQYF. The CDR3 DNA reads as TGTGCCAGCAGCCCCGACAGGCACATTCAGTACTTC.